The present T cell receptor beta chain was sequenced within a study of T cell responses to AZD1222 COVID-19 vaccine. For the study at large: Second-dose timings of about 4 or about 12 weeks were pooled.

The data were produced by immunoSEQ multiplex PCR, yet TCRdb's version contains in-frame clones alone and is incomplete. The data hold 140,000 to 150,000 clones, with around nine tenths observed a single time. Germline CDR1 SGDLS, CDR2 YYNGEE. The V end was cut by 0 bases, the J end by 5 bases, with 8 bases between. The CDR3 extends over 13 amino acids. Details on this clone: The antigen is unknown.

The study's findings and limits: Reports indicate that nearly half of spike-specific TCRs are directed at unmutated variant regions. Clonal diversity was possibly underestimated; the donors were predominantly white British and more often female. Spike-specific TCR depth and breadth grew after two AZD1222 doses.

This specimen consisted of peripheral blood, obtained on day 0 of AZD1222 vaccination. This chain links TRBV9 with TRBJ1-1; D not resolved. The source is an adult in good health. CDR3 amino acids: CASSVGAYTEAFF. As DNA, the CDR3 is TGTGCCAGCAGCGTAGGGGCGTATACTGAAGCTTTCTTT.